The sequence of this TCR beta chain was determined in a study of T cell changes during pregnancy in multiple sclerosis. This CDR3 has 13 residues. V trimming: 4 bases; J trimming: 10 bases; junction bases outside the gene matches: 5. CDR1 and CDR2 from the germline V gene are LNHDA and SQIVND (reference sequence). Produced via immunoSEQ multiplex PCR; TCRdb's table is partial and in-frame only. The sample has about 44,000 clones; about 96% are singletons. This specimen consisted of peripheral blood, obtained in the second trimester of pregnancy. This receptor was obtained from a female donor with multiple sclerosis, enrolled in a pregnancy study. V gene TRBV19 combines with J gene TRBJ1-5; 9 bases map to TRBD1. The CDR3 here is CASSRTGEQPQHF. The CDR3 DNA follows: TGTGCCAGTAGTAGGACAGGGGAACAACCCCAGCATTTT.